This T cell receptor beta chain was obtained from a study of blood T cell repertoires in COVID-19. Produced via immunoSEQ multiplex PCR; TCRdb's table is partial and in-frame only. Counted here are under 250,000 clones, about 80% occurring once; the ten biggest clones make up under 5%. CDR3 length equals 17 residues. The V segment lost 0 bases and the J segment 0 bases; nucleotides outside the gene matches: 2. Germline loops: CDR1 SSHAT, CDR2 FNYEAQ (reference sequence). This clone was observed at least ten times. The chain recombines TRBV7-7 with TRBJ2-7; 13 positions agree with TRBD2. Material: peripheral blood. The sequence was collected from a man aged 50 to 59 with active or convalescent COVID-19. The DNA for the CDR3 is TGTGCCAGCAGCTTAGCAGGACTAGCGGGGGCCTCCTACGAGCAGTACTTC. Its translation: CASSLAGLAGASYEQYF.